This T cell receptor (beta chain) was documented in a study of a mutant IDH1 vaccine in newly diagnosed glioma. Study-wide findings and caveats: Patients mounted vaccine-induced immune responses in just over 90% of cases. Pseudoprogression showed no apparent link to changes in top peripheral T cell clonotypes.

To note about this clone: Its antigen remains unidentified.

Time point: week 11, during vaccination. With topical imiquimod, each dose of the vaccine consisted of 300 ug of mutant IDH1 20-mer peptide. Newly diagnosed WHO grade 3 or 4 IDH1-mutant, ATRX-lost astrocytomas were identified in the donors. V lost 3 bases and J 3 bases, leaving 6 bases between the germline ends. The CDR3 is made up of 13 amino acids. Per the germline V gene, CDR1 is PRHDT and CDR2 is FYEKMQ (reference sequence). Clones were read by immunoSEQ multiplex PCR, and TCRdb kept only the in-frame ones, dropping some. Of around 65,000 clones listed, under 90% are singletons. The origin of this receptor is a man aged 50 or older with glioma. Specimen: PBMCs, collected from a glioma patient whose treatment included an IDH1 peptide vaccine. This rearrangement joins TRBV13 to TRBJ1-3; D unresolved. This CDR3 reads CASSFRSGNTIYF. CDR3 DNA sequence: TGTGCCAGCAGCTTCCGAAGTGGAAACACCATATATTTT.